This TCR beta chain was observed in a study of cytomegalovirus exposure and HLA in healthy donors. Unmatched junction bases numbered 4, after V lost 4 bases and J lost 7 bases. Germline V gene sequence: CDR1 MDHEN, CDR2 SYDVKM. This CDR3 is built from 15 residues. 13 Jbeta primers and 60 Vbeta primers were used for the PCR. Produced via immunoSEQ multiplex PCR; TCRdb's table is partial and in-frame only. The data hold approximately 120,000 clones, with 75% to 80% observed a single time. This clonotype was obtained from a woman aged 40-49 years in good health and CMV-seronegative. Sequenced sample: PBMCs. This chain links TRBV28 with TRBJ2-1; TRBD2 agrees at 13 bases. CDR3 in amino acids: CASSSGLAGLNEQFF. The CDR3 DNA is TGTGCCAGCAGTTCGGGACTAGCGGGATTGAATGAGCAGTTCTTC. Full variable domain (missing parts from reference TRBV28 and TRBJ2-1): DVKVTQSSRYLVKRTGEKVFLECVQDMDHENMFWYRQDPGLGLRLIYFSYDVKMKEKGDIPEGYSVSREKKERFSLILESASTNQTSMYLCASSSGLAGLNEQFFGPGTRLTVL.